The text below deals with one T cell receptor beta chain. The antigen is unknown. Unmatched junction bases numbered 3, after V lost 2 bases and J lost 4 bases. There are 15 residues in the CDR3. From germline, CDR1 is SGHVS and CDR2 FQNEAQ. The data stem from a study of cytomegalovirus exposure and HLA in healthy donors. The study ran its PCR with 60 Vbeta and 13 Jbeta primers. Original methodology: Later, an analysis found roughly 80 million unique TCR beta chains, and about 10 million of these were shared. This table comes from immunoSEQ multiplex PCR, and its TCRdb copy is limited to in-frame clones, with some not included. The D gene and trimming were derived from the DNA, and the V and J assignments and clone size from that table. This sample has over 110,000 clones; 70% to 85% occur once, and the top ten carry 2% to 3%. Notes on the study in general: Later, an analysis found that common viral pathogens appeared to be linked with several of the most significant clusters.

The TCR sequence derives from a male donor in good health and CMV-seronegative. The J gene is TRBJ2-7, the V gene TRBV7-8; 12 positions match TRBD2. Material: PBMCs. CDR3 bases: TGTGCCAGCAGCTTATCCGGGACTAGCGGGTACGAGCAGTACTTC. It encodes CASSLSGTSGYEQYF.